The 6 T cell receptor beta chains listed next were all sequenced from one sample in a study of radiation and T cells in renal cell carcinoma. Data came from immunoSEQ multiplex PCR; TCRdb stores just in-frame clones and leaves some out. The sample holds about 49,000 clones, around 83% seen once. Noted time point: baseline pretreatment blood. As for treatment: 15 Gy SBRT to primary tumor, nephrectomy 4 weeks later. The sample in question was blood, obtained from a patient whose treatment included radiotherapy and nephrectomy. These receptors all stem from a woman in her 70s with renal cell carcinoma.

This clone was detected only a few times. The chain links TRBV5-1 to TRBJ1-1; 7 nucleotides line up with TRBD1. After removal of 3 bases from V and 3 bases from J, the junction contained 2 bases not matched to a gene. CDR3 length: 13 residues. Germline V gene lookup returns CDR1 SGHRS and CDR2 YFSETQ. The CDR3 region has the DNA TGCGCCAGCAGCTGGACAGGCGACACTGAAGCTTTCTTT. Translated: CASSWTGDTEAFF.

This clone showed up just a few times. V is TRBV23-1 and J is TRBJ1-5; D gene unclear. TRBV23-1 qualifies as an ORF whose function is uncertain. The CDR3 sequence is 15 residues long. The V gene lost 1 base and the J gene lost 6 bases, with 13 bases spanning the gap. The CDR3 region has the DNA TGCGCCAGCAGTCAATACAATTCCCGTGGTCAGCCCCAGCATTTT. It translates to CASSQYNSRGQPQHF.

This sequence joins TRBV9 and TRBJ1-3; TRBD1 aligns across 7 bases. CDR1 and CDR2 from the germline V gene are SGDLS and YYNGEE. The CDR3 sequence is 14 residues long. Trimming removed 4 bases from V and 2 bases from J; junction bases left unmatched: 3. The CDR3 is CASSKQGAGNTIYF. In DNA form, the CDR3 reads TGTGCCAGCAGCAAGCAGGGGGCTGGAAACACCATATATTTT. Full variable domain (missing parts from reference TRBV9 and TRBJ1-3): DSGVTQTPKHLITATGQRVTLRCSPRSGDLSVYWYQQSLDQGLQFLIQYYNGEERAKGNILERFSAQQFPDLHSELNLSSLELGDSALYFCASSKQGAGNTIYFGEGSWLTVV.

This clone came up a few times. The chain links TRBV5-1 to TRBJ2-1; 11 positions match TRBD1. The CDR3 spans 15 residues. Per germline, CDR1 SGHRS and CDR2 YFSETQ. The trim removed 2 bases at V and 8 bases at J, leaving 6 bases unmatched. In DNA, the CDR3 is TGCGCCAGCAGCTTAGGACAGGGGGCTTTTGATGAGCAGTTCTTC. Its protein is CASSLGQGAFDEQFF.

The V and J genes are TRBV11-3 and TRBJ2-1; D is possibly TRBD1 (6 bases). This CDR3 is built from 14 residues. Germline CDR1 reads SGHNT; CDR2 reads YENEEA. V was clipped by 5 bases and J by 6 bases, with 14 bases between them. The CDR3: CASSKTRQANEQFF. CDR3 sequence (DNA): TGTGCCAGCAGCAAGACAAGACAGGCCAATGAGCAGTTCTTC.

The V gene is TRBV10-3, the J gene TRBJ2-3; perhaps TRBD1 as D (6 bases). The ends were cut back, 3 bases at V and 5 bases at J, with 12 bases in the middle. Looked up from germline, CDR1 is ENHRY and CDR2 is SYGVKD. The CDR3 is 14 amino acids. The CDR3 is CAISDGQGLDTQYF. CDR3 bases: TGTGCCATCAGTGACGGGCAGGGGTTAGATACGCAGTATTTT.